A single sample gave rise to the 5 T cell receptor beta chains below, sequenced in a study of cytomegalovirus exposure and HLA in healthy donors. The PCR had 60 Vbeta and 13 Jbeta primers. The method was immunoSEQ multiplex PCR; TCRdb's version includes in-frame clones alone and lacks a portion of them. The sample yields 110,000 or so clones, 69% seen once. The sample consisted of PBMCs. All receptors come from a woman between 70 and 85 years old in good health and CMV-seropositive.

J is TRBJ1-2 and V is TRBV7-8; no clear D. This CDR3 is built from 15 residues. Germline CDR1 SGHVS, CDR2 FQNEAQ. V was pared by 5 bases and J by 8 bases, with 21 bases between. The CDR3 sequence: CASSPSLWRAGGYTF. In DNA, the CDR3 is TGTGCCAGCAGCCCATCCCTGTGGAGGGCCGGCGGCTACACCTTC.

The chain joins TRBV29-1 to TRBJ2-2; TRBD2 might be the D (6 bases). Germline CDR1 reads SQVTM; CDR2 reads ANQGSEA. Trimming removed 8 bases from V and 5 bases from J, with 15 bases in between. The CDR3 has 13 residues. CDR3 sequence: CSSMRGSTGELFF. CDR3 sequence (DNA): TGCAGCTCTATGCGGGGCTCGACCGGGGAGCTGTTTTTT.

The rearrangement links TRBV6-5 to TRBJ2-7; 7 bases fit TRBD1. The CDR3 runs to 15 residues. Trimming cost V 5 bases and J 2 bases; bases outside gene matches: 9. The germline V gene has CDR1 MNHEY and CDR2 SVGAGI. CDR3 loop: CASSIDRVAAYEQYF. DNA of the CDR3: TGTGCCAGCAGTATCGACAGGGTGGCCGCCTACGAGCAGTACTTC.

The CDR3 spells CASSFLQGEETQYF. Written as DNA, the CDR3 is TGTGCCAGCAGCTTTCTACAGGGGGAAGAGACCCAGTACTTC. The V call is TRBV5-4, the J call TRBJ2-5; TRBD1 matches 8 bases. V lost 2 bases to trimming and J lost 3 bases; unmatched junction nucleotides: 3. Germline values: CDR1 SGHNT, CDR2 YYREEE (reference sequence). The CDR3 is 14 residues long.

The chain carries TRBV7-8 and TRBJ2-3; possible D gene TRBD1, 6 bases. Per germline, CDR1 SGHVS and CDR2 FQNEAQ. V lost 5 bases and J lost 3, with 21 bases in between. The CDR3 is 17 residues long. This CDR3 is CASSRQGQRTRTDTQYF. In nucleotides, the CDR3 is TGTGCCAGCAGCCGCCAAGGACAGCGCACCCGGACAGATACGCAGTATTTT.